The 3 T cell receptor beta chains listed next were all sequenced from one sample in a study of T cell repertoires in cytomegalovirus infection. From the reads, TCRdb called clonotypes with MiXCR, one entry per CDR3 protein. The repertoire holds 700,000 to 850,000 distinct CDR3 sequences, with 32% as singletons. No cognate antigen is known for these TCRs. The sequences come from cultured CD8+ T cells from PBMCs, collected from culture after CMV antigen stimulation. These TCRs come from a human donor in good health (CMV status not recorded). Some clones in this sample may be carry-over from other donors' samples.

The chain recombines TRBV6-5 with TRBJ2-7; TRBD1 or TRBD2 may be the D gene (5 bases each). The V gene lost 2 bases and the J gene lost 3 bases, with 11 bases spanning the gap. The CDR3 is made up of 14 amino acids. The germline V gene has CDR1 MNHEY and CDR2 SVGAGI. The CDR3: CASSYRRDGYEQYF. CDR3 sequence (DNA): TGTGCCAGCAGTTACCGCCGGGACGGCTACGAGCAGTACTTC.

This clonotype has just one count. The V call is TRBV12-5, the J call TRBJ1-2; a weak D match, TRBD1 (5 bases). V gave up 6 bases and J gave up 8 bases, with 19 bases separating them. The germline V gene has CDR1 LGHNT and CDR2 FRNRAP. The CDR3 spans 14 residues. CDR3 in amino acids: CASGLSGTPDGYTF. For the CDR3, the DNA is TGTGCTAGTGGGCTATCCGGGACCCCGGACGGCTACACCTTC.

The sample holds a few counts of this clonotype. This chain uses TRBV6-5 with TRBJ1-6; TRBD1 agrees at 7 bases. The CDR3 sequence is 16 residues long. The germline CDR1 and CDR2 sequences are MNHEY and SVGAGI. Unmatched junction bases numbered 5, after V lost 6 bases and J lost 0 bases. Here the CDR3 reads CASRGDSRSYNSPLHF. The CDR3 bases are TGTGCCAGCAGGGGGGACAGTCGCTCCTATAATTCACCCCTCCACTTT.